This paragraph covers one T cell receptor (beta chain) sequence. It has no known antigen specificity. The entry originates in a study of CXCR3-negative and CXCR3-positive naive CD8 T cells (dated by TCRdb to the late 2010s). For context, the study as a whole: In total, 130 million to 150 million TRB reads were obtained, or roughly 1.5 +/- 0.3 million reads per library. The diversity and physicochemical repertoire analyses included some 11 donors pooled from two independent experiments. Naive subsets from five or six donors and memory cells from 3 donors were included in the TRBV-TRBJ cluster analysis.

The sequencer was a NextSeq 550. The Human TCR Profiling Kit (MiLaboratory) was used to make UMI-labeled 5' RACE TRB cDNA libraries. cDNA synthesis used the entire amount of extracted RNA, and PCR amplification then used the entire amount of cDNA produced. The libraries were made side by side, with each library going through the same number of PCR cycles. The study's own analysis went as follows. With a requirement of at least two reads per UMI, MIGEC and MiXCR extracted about 52,000 +/- 9,100 unique UMI-labeled TRB cDNA molecules per library. On average, roughly 40,000 +/- 10,000 functional in-frame TRB CDR3 nucleotide clonotypes lacking stop codons were found per library. After downsampling to 5000 UMI-labeled TRB molecules per sample, diversity metrics, including normalized Shannon-Wiener and Chao1, were computed in VDJtools. For the central five CDR3 residues, VDJtools calculated physicochemical properties weighted by clonotype size, namely interaction energy, strength, volume and Kidera factor 4. Through TCRdb reprocessing, the reads give one entry per CDR3 protein sequence; DNA is omitted. The V and J calls shown here were made by TCRdb, not taken from the authors' results. The sample table records about 150,000 distinct CDR3 sequences. Of the sample, around 0.5% is held by the ten largest clones.

For every CD8+ T cell subset, approximately 300,000 cells were flow-sorted straight into RLT lysis buffer, and each subset was sorted in triplicate. Naive CD8+ T cells were defined stringently as CD45RO-CCR7+CD27+CD95- to exclude memory contaminants. Peripheral blood mononuclear cells were isolated from buffy coats using standard density gradient centrifugation. A FACSAria III was used to flow-sort naive CD8+ T cells into CXCR3-negative and CXCR3-positive populations. An RNeasy Mini Kit was used to extract total RNA from the sorted cells. General conclusions and limits of the study: Because CXCR3 expression was partially decreased after cryopreservation, freshly isolated PBMCs were used for most assays. Because surface CD5, which is linked to self-reactivity in mice, was comparable between the naive subsets, TCR interaction strength was also inferred from TRB CDR3 physicochemical properties. Comparably high repertoire diversity was found in both naive subsets, whereas much lower repertoire diversity was found in memory CD8+ T cells. Similar TRBV-TRBJ usage was shown by naive CXCR3-negative and CXCR3-positive cells from the same donor, whereas distinct patterns were shown by memory cells. Compared with CXCR3-negative naive cells, CXCR3-positive naive cells had TRB CDR3s with higher hydrophobicity (lower Kidera factor 4), lower energy, and higher strength and volume indices.

The sequenced sample consisted of naive CXCR3+ CD8+ T cells from blood. The sample's cell subset or site label, in plain terms: CD45RO-CCR7+CD27+CD95- naive CD8+ T cells expressing CXCR3 (TNR3+). This clonotype was sampled from a human donor in good health. Some clones in this sample may be carry-over from other donors' samples.

The CDR3 is CASSSPGTEDHEQFF. The chain is made from TRBV6-2 or TRBV6-3 and TRBJ2-1; TCRdb gives TRBD1 as the D gene, but with no DNA this cannot be confirmed. The germline V gene gives CDR1 as MNHEY and CDR2 as SVGEGT. The CDR3 goes from the cysteine to the phenylalanine over 15 residues. Only the protein is on record.